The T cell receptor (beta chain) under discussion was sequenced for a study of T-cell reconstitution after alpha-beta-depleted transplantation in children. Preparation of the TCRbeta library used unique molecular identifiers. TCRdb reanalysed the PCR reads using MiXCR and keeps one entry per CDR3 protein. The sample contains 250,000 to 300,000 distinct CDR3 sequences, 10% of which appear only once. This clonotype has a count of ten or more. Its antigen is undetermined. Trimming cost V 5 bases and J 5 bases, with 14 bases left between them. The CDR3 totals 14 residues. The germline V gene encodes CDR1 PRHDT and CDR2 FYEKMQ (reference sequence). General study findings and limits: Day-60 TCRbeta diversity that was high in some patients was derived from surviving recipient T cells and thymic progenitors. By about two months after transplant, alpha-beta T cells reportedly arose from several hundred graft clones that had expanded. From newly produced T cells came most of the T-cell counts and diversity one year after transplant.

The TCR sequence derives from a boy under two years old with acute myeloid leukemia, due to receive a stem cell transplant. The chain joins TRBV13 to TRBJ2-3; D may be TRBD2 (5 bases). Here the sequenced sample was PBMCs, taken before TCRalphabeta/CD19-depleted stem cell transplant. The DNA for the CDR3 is TGTGCCAGCAGCCCGCTGGGGAGTGGAGATACGCAGTATTTT. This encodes CASSPLGSGDTQYF.